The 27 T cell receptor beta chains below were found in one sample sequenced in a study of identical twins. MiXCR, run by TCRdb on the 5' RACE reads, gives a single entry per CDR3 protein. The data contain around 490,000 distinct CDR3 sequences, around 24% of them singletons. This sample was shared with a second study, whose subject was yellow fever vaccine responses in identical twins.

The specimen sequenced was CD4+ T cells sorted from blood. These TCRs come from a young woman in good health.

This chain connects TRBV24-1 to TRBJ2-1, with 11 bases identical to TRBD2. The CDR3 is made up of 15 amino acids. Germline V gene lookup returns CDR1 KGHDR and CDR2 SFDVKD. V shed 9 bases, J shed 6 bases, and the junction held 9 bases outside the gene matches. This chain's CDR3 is CATSQRLAGGNEQFF. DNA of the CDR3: TGTGCCACCTCCCAGCGGCTAGCGGGAGGCAATGAGCAGTTCTTC.

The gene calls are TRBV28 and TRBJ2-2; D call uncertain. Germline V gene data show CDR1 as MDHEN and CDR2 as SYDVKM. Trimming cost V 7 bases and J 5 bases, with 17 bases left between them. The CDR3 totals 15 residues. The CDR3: CASTSWGSLTGELFF. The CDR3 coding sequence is TGTGCCAGCACTAGTTGGGGATCACTAACCGGGGAGCTGTTTTTT. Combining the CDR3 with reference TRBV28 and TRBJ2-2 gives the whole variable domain DVKVTQSSRYLVKRTGEKVFLECVQDMDHENMFWYRQDPGLGLRLIYFSYDVKMKEKGDIPEGYSVSREKKERFSLILESASTNQTSMYLCASTSWGSLTGELFFGEGSRLTVL.

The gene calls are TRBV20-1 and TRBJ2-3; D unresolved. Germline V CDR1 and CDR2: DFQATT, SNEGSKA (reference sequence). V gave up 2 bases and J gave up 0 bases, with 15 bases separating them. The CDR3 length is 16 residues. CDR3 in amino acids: CSARKLGGHSTDTQYF. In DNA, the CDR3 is TGCAGTGCTAGAAAACTGGGCGGCCATAGCACAGATACGCAGTATTTT.

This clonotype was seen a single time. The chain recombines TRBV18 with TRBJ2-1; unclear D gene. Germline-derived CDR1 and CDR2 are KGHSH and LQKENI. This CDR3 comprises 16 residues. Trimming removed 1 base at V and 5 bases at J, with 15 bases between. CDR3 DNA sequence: TGTGCCAGCTCACCACTAGTCAGGTCGTACAACAATGAGCAGTTCTTC. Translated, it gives CASSPLVRSYNNEQFF.

CDR3 nucleotides: TGTGCCAGCAGTGAAGTGGGACAGGGGTATCAGCCCCAGCATTTT. This codes for CASSEVGQGYQPQHF. The rearrangement uses TRBV2 and TRBJ1-5; the match to TRBD1 covers 10 bases. V was pared by 1 base and J by 5 bases, with 2 bases of the junction left unmatched. Germline CDR1 is SNHLY and CDR2 is FYNNEI. CDR3 length: 15 amino acids.

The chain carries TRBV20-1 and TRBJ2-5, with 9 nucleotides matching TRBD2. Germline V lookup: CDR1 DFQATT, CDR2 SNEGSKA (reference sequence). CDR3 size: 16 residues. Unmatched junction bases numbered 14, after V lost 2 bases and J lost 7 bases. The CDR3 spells CSARSFSGRSHGTQYF. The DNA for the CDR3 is TGCAGTGCTAGAAGCTTTAGCGGGAGATCCCATGGGACCCAGTACTTC.

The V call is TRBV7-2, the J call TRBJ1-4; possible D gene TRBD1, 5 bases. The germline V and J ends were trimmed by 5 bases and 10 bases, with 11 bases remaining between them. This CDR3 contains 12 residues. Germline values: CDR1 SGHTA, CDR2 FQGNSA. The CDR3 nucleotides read TGTGCCAGCAGCCCGCAAGGGGTAAAACTGTTTTTT. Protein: CASSPQGVKLFF.

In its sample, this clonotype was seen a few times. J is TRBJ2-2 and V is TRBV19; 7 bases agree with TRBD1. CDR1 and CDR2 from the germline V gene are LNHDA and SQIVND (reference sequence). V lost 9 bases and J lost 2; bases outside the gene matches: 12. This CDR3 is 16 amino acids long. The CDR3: CASLKTGTVNTGELFF. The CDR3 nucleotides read TGTGCCAGCCTTAAAACCGGGACAGTTAACACCGGGGAGCTGTTTTTT.

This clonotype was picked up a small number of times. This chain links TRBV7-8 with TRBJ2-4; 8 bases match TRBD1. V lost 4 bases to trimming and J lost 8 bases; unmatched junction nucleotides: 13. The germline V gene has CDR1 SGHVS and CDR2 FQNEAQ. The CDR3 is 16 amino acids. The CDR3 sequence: CASSSPRTGIGDIQYF. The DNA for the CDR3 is TGTGCCAGCAGCTCCCCCAGGACAGGGATCGGTGACATTCAGTACTTC.

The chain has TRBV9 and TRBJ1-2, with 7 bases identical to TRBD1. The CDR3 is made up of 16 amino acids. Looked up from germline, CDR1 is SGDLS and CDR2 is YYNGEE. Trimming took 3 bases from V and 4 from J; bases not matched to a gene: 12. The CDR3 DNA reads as TGTGCCAGCAGCGCCCGACATCAGGGGGGGCTCTATGGCTACACCTTC. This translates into CASSARHQGGLYGYTF.

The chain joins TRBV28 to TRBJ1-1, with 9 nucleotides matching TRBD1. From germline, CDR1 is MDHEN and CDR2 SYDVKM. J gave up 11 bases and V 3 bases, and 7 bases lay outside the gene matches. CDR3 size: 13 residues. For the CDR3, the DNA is TGTGCCAGCAGTTTCCCCCCTGGACAGGGGGCTTTCTTT. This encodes CASSFPPGQGAFF.

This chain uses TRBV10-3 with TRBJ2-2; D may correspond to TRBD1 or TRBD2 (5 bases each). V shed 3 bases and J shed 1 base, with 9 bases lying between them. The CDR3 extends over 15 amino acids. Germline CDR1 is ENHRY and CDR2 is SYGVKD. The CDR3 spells CAISDGTVNTGELFF. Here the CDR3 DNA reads TGTGCCATCAGTGACGGGACGGTGAACACCGGGGAGCTGTTTTTT.

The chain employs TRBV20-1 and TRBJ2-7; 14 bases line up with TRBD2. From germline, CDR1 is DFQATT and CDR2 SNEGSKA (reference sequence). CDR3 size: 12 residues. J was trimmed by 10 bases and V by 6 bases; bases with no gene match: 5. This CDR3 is CSARTSGRLQYF. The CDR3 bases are TGCAGTGCCCGGACTAGCGGGAGGTTACAGTACTTC.

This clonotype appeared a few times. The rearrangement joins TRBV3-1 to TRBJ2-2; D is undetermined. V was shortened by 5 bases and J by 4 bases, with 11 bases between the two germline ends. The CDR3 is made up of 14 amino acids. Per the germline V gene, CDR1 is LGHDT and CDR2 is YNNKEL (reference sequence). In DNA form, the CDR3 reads TGTGCCAGCAGCATTCGGGCCAGCACCGGGGAGCTGTTTTTT. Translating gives CASSIRASTGELFF.

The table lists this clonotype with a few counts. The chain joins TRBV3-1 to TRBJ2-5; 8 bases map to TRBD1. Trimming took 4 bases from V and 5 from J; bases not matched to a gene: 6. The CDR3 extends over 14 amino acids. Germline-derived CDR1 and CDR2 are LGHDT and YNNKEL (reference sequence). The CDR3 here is CASSLLRTGETQYF. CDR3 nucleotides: TGTGCCAGCAGCCTGCTCCGGACAGGGGAGACCCAGTACTTC.

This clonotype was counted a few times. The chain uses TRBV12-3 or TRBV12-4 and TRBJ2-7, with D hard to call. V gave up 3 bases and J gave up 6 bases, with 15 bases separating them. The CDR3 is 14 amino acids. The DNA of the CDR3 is TGTGCCAGCAGTTTGGCGATACTATTGGGCGAGCAGTACTTC. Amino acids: CASSLAILLGEQYF.

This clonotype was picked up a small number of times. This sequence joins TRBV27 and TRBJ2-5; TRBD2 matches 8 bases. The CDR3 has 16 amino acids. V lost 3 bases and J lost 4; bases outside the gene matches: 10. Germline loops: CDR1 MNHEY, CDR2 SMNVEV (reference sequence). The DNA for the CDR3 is TGTGCCAGCAGTTTGTACGGGAGGGCCTCTGTAGAGACCCAGTACTTC. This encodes CASSLYGRASVETQYF.

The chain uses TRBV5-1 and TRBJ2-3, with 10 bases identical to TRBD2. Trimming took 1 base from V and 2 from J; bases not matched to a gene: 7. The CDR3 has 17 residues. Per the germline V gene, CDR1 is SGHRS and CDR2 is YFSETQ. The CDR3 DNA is TGCGCCAGCAGCTTGACTAGCGGGGAGTCCCTCACAGATACGCAGTATTTT. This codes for CASSLTSGESLTDTQYF.

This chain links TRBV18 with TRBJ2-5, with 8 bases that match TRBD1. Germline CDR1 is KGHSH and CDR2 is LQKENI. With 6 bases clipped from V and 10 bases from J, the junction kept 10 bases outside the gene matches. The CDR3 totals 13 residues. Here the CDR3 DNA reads TGTGCCAGCTCTTATCGACAGGGGAAGGACCAGTACTTC. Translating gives CASSYRQGKDQYF.

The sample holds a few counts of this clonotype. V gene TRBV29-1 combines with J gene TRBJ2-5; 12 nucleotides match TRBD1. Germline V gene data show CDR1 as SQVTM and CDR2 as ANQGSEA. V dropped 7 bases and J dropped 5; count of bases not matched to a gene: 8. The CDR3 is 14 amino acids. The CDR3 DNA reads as TGCAGCGAAAAACCGGGACAGGGGGCTGAGACCCAGTACTTC. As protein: CSEKPGQGAETQYF.

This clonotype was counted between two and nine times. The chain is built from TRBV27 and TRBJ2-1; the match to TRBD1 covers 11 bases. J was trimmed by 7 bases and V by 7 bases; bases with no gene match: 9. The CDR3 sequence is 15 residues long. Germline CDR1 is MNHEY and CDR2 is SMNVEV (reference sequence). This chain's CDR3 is CASKSLGTGGNEQFF. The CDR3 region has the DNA TGTGCCAGCAAATCCCTGGGGACAGGGGGAAATGAGCAGTTCTTC.

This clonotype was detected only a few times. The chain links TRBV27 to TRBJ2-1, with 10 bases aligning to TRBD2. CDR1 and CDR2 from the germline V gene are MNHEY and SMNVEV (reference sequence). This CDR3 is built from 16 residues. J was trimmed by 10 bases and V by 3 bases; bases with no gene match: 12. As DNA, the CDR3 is TGTGCCAGCAGTTTGCGGCTAGCGGGAGTTCTTGGGGAGCAGTTCTTC. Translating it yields CASSLRLAGVLGEQFF.

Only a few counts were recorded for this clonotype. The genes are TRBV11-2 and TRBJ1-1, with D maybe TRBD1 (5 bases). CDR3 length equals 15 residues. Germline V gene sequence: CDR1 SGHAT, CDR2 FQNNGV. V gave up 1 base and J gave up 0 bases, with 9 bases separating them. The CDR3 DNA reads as TGTGCCAGCAGCTTAGGCCCAGGGATGAACACTGAAGCTTTCTTT. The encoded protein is CASSLGPGMNTEAFF.

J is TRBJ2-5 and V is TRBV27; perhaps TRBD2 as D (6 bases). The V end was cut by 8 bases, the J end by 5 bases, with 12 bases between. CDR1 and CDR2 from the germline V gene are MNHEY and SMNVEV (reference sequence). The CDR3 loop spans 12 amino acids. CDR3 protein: CASGGRGETQYF. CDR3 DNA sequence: TGTGCCAGCGGGGGGAGAGGGGAGACCCAGTACTTC.

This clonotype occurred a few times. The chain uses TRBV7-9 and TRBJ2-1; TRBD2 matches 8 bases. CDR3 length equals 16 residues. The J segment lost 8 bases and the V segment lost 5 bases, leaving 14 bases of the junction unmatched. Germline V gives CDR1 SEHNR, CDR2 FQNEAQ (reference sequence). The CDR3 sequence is CASSRLSSGPGDEQFF. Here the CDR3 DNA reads TGTGCCAGCAGCCGACTATCTAGCGGGCCGGGGGATGAGCAGTTCTTC.

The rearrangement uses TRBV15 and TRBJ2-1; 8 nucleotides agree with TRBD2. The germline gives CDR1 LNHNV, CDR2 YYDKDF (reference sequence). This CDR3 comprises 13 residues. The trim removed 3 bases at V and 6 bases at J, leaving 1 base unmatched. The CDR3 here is CATSSGLANEQFF. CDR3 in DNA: TGTGCCACCAGCAGCGGACTAGCCAATGAGCAGTTCTTC.

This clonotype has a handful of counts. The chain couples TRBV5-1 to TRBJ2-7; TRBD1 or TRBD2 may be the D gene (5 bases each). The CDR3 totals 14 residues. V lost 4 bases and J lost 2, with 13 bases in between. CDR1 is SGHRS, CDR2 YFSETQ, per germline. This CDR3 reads CASSKGTEAYEQYF. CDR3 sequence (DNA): TGCGCCAGCAGCAAGGGGACGGAAGCCTACGAGCAGTACTTC.